The clone carrying this TCR beta chain showed up just a few times. These data originate in a study of cytomegalovirus exposure and HLA in healthy donors. The PCR contained 60 Vbeta and 13 Jbeta primers. Authors' methods: A later analysis tallied tens of millions of unique TCR beta chains, 9.5 million to 14 million of them shared. Profiling relied on immunoSEQ multiplex PCR, and the TCRdb table lists in-frame clones only, not all of them. The V and J calls and clone size come from that table; D and trimming were worked out from the DNA. The data show roughly 290,000 clones, about 80% seen once. V lost 5 bases and J lost 3, with 16 bases in between. Per the germline V gene, CDR1 is MDHEN and CDR2 is SYDVKM. CDR3 size: 15 residues.

This receptor was obtained from a girl aged 2-9 years in good health and CMV-seronegative. Sequencing was carried out using PBMCs. The gene calls are TRBV28 and TRBJ1-2, with D possibly being TRBD1 (6 bases). CDR3 in amino acids: CASSVQGGGDYGYTF. The CDR3 nucleotides are TGTGCCAGCAGTGTACAGGGTGGGGGCGACTATGGCTACACCTTC.